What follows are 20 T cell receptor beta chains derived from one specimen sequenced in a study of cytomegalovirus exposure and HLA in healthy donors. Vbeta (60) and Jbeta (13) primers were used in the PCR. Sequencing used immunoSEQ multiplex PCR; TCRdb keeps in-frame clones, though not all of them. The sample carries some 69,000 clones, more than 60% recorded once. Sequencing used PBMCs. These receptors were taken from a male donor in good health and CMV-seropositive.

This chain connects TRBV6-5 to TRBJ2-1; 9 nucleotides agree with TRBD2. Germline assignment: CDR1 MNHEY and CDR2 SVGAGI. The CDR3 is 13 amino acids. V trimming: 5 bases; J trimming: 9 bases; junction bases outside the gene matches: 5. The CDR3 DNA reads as TGTGCCAGCAGTGAAGCGGGAGGAAGTGAGCAGTTCTTC. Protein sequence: CASSEAGGSEQFF.

The CDR3 loop is CASSLSGALYGYTF. As DNA, the CDR3 is TGCGCCAGCAGCTTGTCAGGGGCATTGTATGGCTACACCTTC. V usage is TRBV5-1 and J usage is TRBJ1-2; tentatively, D is TRBD1 (6 bases). V lost 1 base and J 5 bases, leaving 12 bases between the germline ends. The germline CDR1 and CDR2 sequences are SGHRS and YFSETQ. There are 14 residues in the CDR3. Full variable domain (remainder filled in from reference TRBV5-1 and TRBJ1-2): KAGVTQTPRYLIKTRGQQVTLSCSPISGHRSVSWYQQTPGQGLQFLFEYFSETQRNKGNFPGRFSGRQFSNSRSEMNVSTLELGDSALYLCASSLSGALYGYTFGSGTRLTVV.

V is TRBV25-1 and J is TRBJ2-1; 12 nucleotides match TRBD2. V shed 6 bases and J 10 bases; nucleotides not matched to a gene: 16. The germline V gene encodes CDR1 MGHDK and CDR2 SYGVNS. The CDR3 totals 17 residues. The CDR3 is CASREIGRTSGKQEQFF. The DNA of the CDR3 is TGTGCCAGCAGAGAAATAGGACGGACTAGCGGGAAACAAGAGCAGTTCTTC.

The CDR3 DNA reads TGTGCCAGCAGCCCGGGGACTGAAAACACTGAAGCTTTCTTT. This translates into CASSPGTENTEAFF. This rearrangement joins TRBV14 to TRBJ1-1; D is perhaps TRBD1 (5 bases). The V and J ends lost 4 bases and 2 bases respectively, with 11 bases between them. CDR3 length: 14 amino acids. Germline lookup yields CDR1 SGHDN and CDR2 FVKESK.

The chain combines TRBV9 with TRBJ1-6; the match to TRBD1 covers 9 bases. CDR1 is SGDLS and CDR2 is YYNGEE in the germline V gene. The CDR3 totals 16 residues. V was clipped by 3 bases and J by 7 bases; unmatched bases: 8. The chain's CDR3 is CASSARTGVDNSPLHF. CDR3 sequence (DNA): TGTGCCAGCAGCGCCCGGACAGGGGTAGACAATTCACCCCTCCACTTT.

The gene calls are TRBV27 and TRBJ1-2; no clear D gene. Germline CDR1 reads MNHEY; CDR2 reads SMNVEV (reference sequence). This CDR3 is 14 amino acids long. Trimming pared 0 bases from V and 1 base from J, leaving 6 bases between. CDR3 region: CASSLSRHNYGYTF. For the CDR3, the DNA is TGTGCCAGCAGTTTATCGCGGCATAACTATGGCTACACCTTC.

CDR3 nucleotide sequence: TGTGCCAGCAGCTTTGCGGGAGAAGAGACCCAGTACTTC. It specifies CASSFAGEETQYF. The chain carries TRBV7-9 and TRBJ2-5; 7 nucleotides align to TRBD2. The trim removed 3 bases at V and 3 bases at J, leaving 1 base unmatched. Germline V gene lookup returns CDR1 SEHNR and CDR2 FQNEAQ (reference sequence). The CDR3 length is 13 residues. Full variable domain (outside the CDR3, taken from reference TRBV7-9 and TRBJ2-5): DTGVSQNPRHKITKRGQNVTFRCDPISEHNRLYWYRQTLGQGPEFLTYFQNEAQLEKSRLLSDRFSAERPKGSFSTLEIQRTEQGDSAMYLCASSFAGEETQYFGPGTRLLVL.

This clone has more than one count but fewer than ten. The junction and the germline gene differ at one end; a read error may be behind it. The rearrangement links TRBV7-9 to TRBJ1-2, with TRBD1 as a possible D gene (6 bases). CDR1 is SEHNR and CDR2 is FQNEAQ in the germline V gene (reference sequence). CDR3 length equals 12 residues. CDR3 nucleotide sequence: TGTTCCAGCAACCTCGGACAGTATGGCTACACCTTC. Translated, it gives CSSNLGQYGYTF.

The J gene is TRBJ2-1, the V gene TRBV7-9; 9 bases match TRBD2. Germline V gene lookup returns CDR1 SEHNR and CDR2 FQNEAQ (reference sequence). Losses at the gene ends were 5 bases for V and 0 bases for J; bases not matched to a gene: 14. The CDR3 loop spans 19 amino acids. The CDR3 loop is CASSGRRAGGPSSYNEQFF. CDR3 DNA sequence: TGTGCCAGCAGCGGCCGGAGAGCGGGGGGCCCGAGCTCCTACAATGAGCAGTTCTTC.

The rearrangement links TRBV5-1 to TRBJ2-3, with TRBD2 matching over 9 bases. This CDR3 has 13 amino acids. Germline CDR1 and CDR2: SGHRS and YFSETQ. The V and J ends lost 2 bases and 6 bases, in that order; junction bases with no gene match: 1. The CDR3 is CASSFGLADTQYF. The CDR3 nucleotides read TGCGCCAGCAGCTTCGGACTAGCGGATACGCAGTATTTT.

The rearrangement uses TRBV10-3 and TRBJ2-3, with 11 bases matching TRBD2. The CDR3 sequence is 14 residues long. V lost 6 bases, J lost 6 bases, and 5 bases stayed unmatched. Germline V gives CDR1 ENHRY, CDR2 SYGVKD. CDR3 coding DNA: TGTGCCATCAGGGAACTAGCGGGAGCGGATACGCAGTATTTT. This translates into CAIRELAGADTQYF.

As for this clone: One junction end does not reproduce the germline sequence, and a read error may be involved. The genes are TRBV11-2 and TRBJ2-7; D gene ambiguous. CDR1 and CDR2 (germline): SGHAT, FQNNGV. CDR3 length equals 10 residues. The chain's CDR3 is CASSSSEQYF. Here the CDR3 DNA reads TGTGCCAGCAGCTCCTCCGAGCAGTACTTC. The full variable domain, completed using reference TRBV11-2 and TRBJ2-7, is EAGVAQSPRYKIIEKRQSVAFWCNPISGHATLYWYQQILGQGPKLLIQFQNNGVVDDSQLPKDRFSAERLKGVDSTLKIQPAKLEDSAVYLCASSSSEQYFGPGTRLTVT.

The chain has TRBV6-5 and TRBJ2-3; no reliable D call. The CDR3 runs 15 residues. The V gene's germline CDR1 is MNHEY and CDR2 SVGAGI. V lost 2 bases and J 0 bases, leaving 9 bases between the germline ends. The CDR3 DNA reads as TGTGCCAGCAGTTACACGTTCAGTAGCACAGATACGCAGTATTTT. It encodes CASSYTFSSTDTQYF.

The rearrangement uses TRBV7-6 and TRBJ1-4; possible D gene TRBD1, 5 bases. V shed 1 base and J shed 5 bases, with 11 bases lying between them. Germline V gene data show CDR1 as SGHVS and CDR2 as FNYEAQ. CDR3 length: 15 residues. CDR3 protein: CASSLDRMINEKLFF. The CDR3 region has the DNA TGTGCCAGCAGCTTAGACAGGATGATAAATGAAAAACTGTTTTTT.

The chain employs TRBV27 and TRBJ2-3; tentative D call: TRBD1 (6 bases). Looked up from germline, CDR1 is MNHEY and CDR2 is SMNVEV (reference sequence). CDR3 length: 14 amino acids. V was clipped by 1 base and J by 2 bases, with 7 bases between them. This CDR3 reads CASSLLGHTDTQYF. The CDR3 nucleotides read TGTGCCAGCAGTTTATTGGGACACACAGATACGCAGTATTTT.

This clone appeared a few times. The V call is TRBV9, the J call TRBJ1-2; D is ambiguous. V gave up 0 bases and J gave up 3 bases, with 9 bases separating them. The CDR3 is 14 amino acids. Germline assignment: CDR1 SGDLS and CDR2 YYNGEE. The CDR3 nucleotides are TGTGCCAGCAGCGTAGAATCGGGAGACTATGGCTACACCTTC. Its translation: CASSVESGDYGYTF.

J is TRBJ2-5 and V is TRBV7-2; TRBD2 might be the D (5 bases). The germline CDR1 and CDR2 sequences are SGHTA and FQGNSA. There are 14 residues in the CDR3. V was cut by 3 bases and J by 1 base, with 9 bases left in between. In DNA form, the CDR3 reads TGTGCCAGCAGCTTTCAAGCGGCCCAAGAGACCCAGTACTTC. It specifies CASSFQAAQETQYF.

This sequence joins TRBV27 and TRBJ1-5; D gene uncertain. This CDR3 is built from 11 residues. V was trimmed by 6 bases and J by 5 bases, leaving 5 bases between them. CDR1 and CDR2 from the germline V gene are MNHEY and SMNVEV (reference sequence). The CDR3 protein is CASRDYQPQHF. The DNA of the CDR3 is TGTGCCAGCAGAGACTATCAGCCCCAGCATTTT.

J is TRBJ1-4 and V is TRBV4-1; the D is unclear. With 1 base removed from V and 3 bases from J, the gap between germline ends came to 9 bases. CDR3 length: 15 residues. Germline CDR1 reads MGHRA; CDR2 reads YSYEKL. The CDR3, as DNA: TGCGCCAGCAGCCAAGGAGGGTGGCCTAATGAAAAACTGTTTTTT. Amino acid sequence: CASSQGGWPNEKLFF.

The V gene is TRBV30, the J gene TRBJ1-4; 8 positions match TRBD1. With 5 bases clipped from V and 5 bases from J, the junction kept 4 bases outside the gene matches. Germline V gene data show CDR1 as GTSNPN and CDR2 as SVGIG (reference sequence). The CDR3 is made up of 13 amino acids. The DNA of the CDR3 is TGTGCCTGGGCCCGGGACAGGAATGAAAAACTGTTTTTT. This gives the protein CAWARDRNEKLFF.